Listed below are T cell receptor beta chains from one sample, sequenced in a study of blood T cell repertoires in COVID-19. Data came from immunoSEQ multiplex PCR; TCRdb stores just in-frame clones and leaves some out. In the table there are about 30,000 clones, approximately 85% of which are singletons. The sequenced sample was peripheral blood. Source of these receptors: a man at least 80 years old with active COVID-19. CDR3s include the opening cysteine and the closing phenylalanine or tryptophan. Each record gives: V gene, clone size, D gene, J gene, CDR3 DNA, CDR3 protein. A D gene is named only where the DNA matches it firmly. Size is stated for part of the rows, as once, few or many counts, or as a class when the clone is expanded.

v_gene: TRBV2; abundance: .; d_gene: .; j_gene: TRBJ1-2; CDR3nt: TGTGCCAGCAAACTCCAGAGGGAAGCTAACTATGGCTACACCTTC; CDR3aa: CASKLQREANYGYTF
v_gene: TRBV10-3; abundance: .; d_gene: .; j_gene: TRBJ1-2; CDR3nt: TGTGCCATCAGGGCCACCGGGACATTCGGACCGATTTATGGCTACACCTTC; CDR3aa: CAIRATGTFGPIYGYTF
v_gene: TRBV2; abundance: .; d_gene: .; j_gene: TRBJ1-2; CDR3nt: TGTGCCAGCAGTGTCCCGGGGTCCTATGGCTACACCTTC; CDR3aa: CASSVPGSYGYTF
v_gene: TRBV5-4; abundance: .; d_gene: TRBD1; j_gene: TRBJ2-7; CDR3nt: TGTGCCAGCAGCCCCCTCCGAGGACAGGGTCCTTCCAACTCCTACGAGCAGTACTTC; CDR3aa: CASSPLRGQGPSNSYEQYF
v_gene: TRBV7-2; abundance: once; d_gene: .; j_gene: TRBJ2-3; CDR3nt: TGTGCCAGCAGCTTCGCCGGGGGAAGCACAGATACGCAGTATTTT; CDR3aa: CASSFAGGSTDTQYF
v_gene: TRBV2; abundance: .; d_gene: .; j_gene: TRBJ2-5; CDR3nt: TGTGCCAGCAGTGCAGGGGGGCCTCATCCGATGACCCAGTACTTC; CDR3aa: CASSAGGPHPMTQYF
v_gene: TRBV7-9; abundance: few; d_gene: .; j_gene: TRBJ2-1; CDR3nt: TGTGCCAGCAGCTTAGTTCGCAGGGAGGATGAGCAGTTCTTC; CDR3aa: CASSLVRREDEQFF
v_gene: TRBV15; abundance: .; d_gene: TRBD2; j_gene: TRBJ2-1; CDR3nt: TGTGCCACCAGCAGAGGACTAGCGGGCAATGAGCAGTTCTTC; CDR3aa: CATSRGLAGNEQFF
v_gene: TRBV5-6; abundance: once; d_gene: .; j_gene: TRBJ1-1; CDR3nt: TGTGCCAGCAGCCCCAGTAACACTGAAGCTTTCTTT; CDR3aa: CASSPSNTEAFF
v_gene: TRBV7-9; abundance: once; d_gene: TRBD2; j_gene: TRBJ2-2; CDR3nt: TGTGCCAGCGTTTCGTCTAGCGGGGGGCCAAACACCGGGGAGCTGTTTTTT; CDR3aa: CASVSSSGGPNTGELFF
v_gene: TRBV30; abundance: .; d_gene: TRBD1; j_gene: TRBJ1-2; CDR3nt: TGTGCCTGGAGTGTAGGGACAGCTAACTATGGCTACACCTTC; CDR3aa: CAWSVGTANYGYTF
v_gene: TRBV5-5; abundance: .; d_gene: TRBD1; j_gene: TRBJ1-2; CDR3nt: TGTGCCAGCAGCCTAGGGACAGACTATGGCTACACCTTC; CDR3aa: CASSLGTDYGYTF
v_gene: TRBV14; abundance: .; d_gene: .; j_gene: TRBJ1-3; CDR3nt: TGTGCCAGCAGCCCGCTGGCACGCTCTGGAAACACCATATATTTT; CDR3aa: CASSPLARSGNTIYF
v_gene: TRBV5-1; abundance: .; d_gene: .; j_gene: TRBJ1-6; CDR3nt: TGCGCCAGCAGCTTGGGAGGGAATTCACCCCTCCACTTT; CDR3aa: CASSLGGNSPLHF
v_gene: TRBV15; abundance: .; d_gene: .; j_gene: TRBJ2-7; CDR3nt: TGTGCCACCAGCAGACAGGGCTACGAGCAGTACTTC; CDR3aa: CATSRQGYEQYF
v_gene: TRBV5-1; abundance: .; d_gene: TRBD2; j_gene: TRBJ2-1; CDR3nt: TGCGCCAGCAGCTTGAGCGGGGGGGACTACAATGAGCAGTTCTTC; CDR3aa: CASSLSGGDYNEQFF